This TCR beta chain stems from a study of beta chain features in type 1 diabetes. Study results and limitations: Insertions at VDJ junctions were less frequent in type 1 diabetes patients. These patients also deleted more nucleotides at the same junctions.

Notes on this clone: Its antigen is unknown.

cDNA synthesis used the whole RNA isolate, giving expressed TCRB sequences. Data came from immunoSEQ multiplex PCR; TCRdb stores just in-frame clones and leaves some out. The sample lists hundreds of thousands of clones, approximately 15% occurring once. The V gene lost 2 bases and the J gene lost 2 bases, with 1 base spanning the gap. Germline values: CDR1 WSHSY, CDR2 SAAADI. This CDR3 region has 11 residues. The chain is built from TRBV10-2 and TRBJ2-7; D is ambiguous. The sequence came from a man between 25 and 39 years old in good health. The sequencing input was naive CD4+ T cells from blood. Here the CDR3 DNA reads TGCGCCAGCAGTGAGACCTACGAGCAGTACTTC. It is translated as CASSETYEQYF.